The clone carrying this TCR beta chain came up many times. What it binds is unknown. CDR3 length equals 14 residues. Looked up from germline, CDR1 is SQVTM and CDR2 is ANQGSEA. V shed 5 bases and J 4 bases; nucleotides not matched to a gene: 6. Researchers attached unique molecular identifiers to individual cDNA molecules. TCRdb passed the 5' RACE reads through MiXCR, listing each CDR3 protein once. This sample has tens of thousands of distinct CDR3 sequences, with around 8.6% found just once. These data belong to a study of early T cells in non-severe SARS-CoV-2 infection. Findings and limits, study-wide: VDJdb matching favored anti-spike CD8 responses, missing private and CD4 specificities.

J is TRBJ2-1 and V is TRBV29-1, with 9 bases aligning to TRBD2. The receptor was derived from an adult who was a healthcare worker with PCR-confirmed SARS-CoV-2 infection or an uninfected control (not recorded which). The sample here was whole blood, taken at baseline. CDR3: CSVLPGLAYNEQFF. The CDR3 DNA reads TGCAGCGTTCTTCCGGGACTAGCTTACAATGAGCAGTTCTTC.